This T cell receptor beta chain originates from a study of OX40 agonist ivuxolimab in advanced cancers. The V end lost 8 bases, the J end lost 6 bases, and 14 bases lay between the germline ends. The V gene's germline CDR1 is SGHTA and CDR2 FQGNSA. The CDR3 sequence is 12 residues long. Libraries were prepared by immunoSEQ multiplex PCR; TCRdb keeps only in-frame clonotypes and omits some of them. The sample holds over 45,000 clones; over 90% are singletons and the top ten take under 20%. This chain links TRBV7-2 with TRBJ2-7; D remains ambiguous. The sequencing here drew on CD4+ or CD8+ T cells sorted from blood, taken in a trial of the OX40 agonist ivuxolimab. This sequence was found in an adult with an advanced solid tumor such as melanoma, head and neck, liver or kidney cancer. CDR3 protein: CASFLGPFEQYF. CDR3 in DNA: TGTGCCAGCTTCTTGGGCCCCTTCGAGCAGTACTTC. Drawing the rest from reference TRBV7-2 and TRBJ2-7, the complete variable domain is GAGVSQSPSNKVTEKGKDVELRCDPISGHTALYWYRQSLGQGLEFLIYFQGNSAPDKSGLPSDRFSAERTGGSVSTLTIQRTQQEDSAVYLCASFLGPFEQYFGPGTRLTVT.